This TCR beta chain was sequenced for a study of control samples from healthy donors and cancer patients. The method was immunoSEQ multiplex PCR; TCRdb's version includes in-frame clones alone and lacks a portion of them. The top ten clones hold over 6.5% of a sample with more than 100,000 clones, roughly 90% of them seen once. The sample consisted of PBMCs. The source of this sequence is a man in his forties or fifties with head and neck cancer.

The CDR3 sequence: CASSFAPGQSSEAFF. CDR3 nucleotides: TGTGCCAGCAGCTTTGCTCCGGGACAGAGCTCTGAAGCTTTCTTT. V usage is TRBV7-6 and J usage is TRBJ1-1; TRBD1 aligns across 7 bases. The CDR3 is made up of 15 amino acids. V trimming: 3 bases; J trimming: 6 bases; junction bases outside the gene matches: 10. The germline CDR1 and CDR2 sequences are SGHVS and FNYEAQ. The variable domain in full, completed from reference TRBV7-6 and TRBJ1-1, reads GAGVSQSPRYKVTKRGQDVALRCDPISGHVSLYWYRQALGQGPEFLTYFNYEAQQDKSGLPNDRFSAERPEGSISTLTIQRTEQRDSAMYRCASSFAPGQSSEAFFGQGTRLTVV.